Following are 2 T cell receptor beta chains from one sample sequenced in a study of cytomegalovirus exposure and HLA in healthy donors. Libraries were prepared by immunoSEQ multiplex PCR; TCRdb keeps only in-frame clonotypes and omits some of them. The repertoire has 150,000 to 200,000 clones, more than 70% of them found once; the top ten carry over 1.3%. Sequencing was done on a sample of PBMCs. The receptors here all came from a woman between 18 and 29 years old in good health and CMV-seronegative.

The chain employs TRBV29-1 and TRBJ2-7; TRBD2 is a possible D gene (7 bases). V lost 7 bases and J 0 bases, leaving 16 bases between the germline ends. This CDR3 has 14 residues. Germline CDR1 and CDR2: SQVTM and ANQGSEA. The CDR3 protein is CSAAGGGSSYEQYF. As DNA, the CDR3 is TGCAGCGCCGCGGGCGGGGGCAGCTCCTACGAGCAGTACTTC.

This sequence joins TRBV6-5 and TRBJ2-7; tentatively, D is TRBD1 (6 bases). V lost 6 bases to trimming and J lost 0 bases, with 15 bases between them. CDR3 length: 15 residues. Germline V gene lookup returns CDR1 MNHEY and CDR2 SVGAGI. The DNA of the CDR3 is TGTGCCAGCAGGCCACAGGACAGAAGCTCCTACGAGCAGTACTTC. It specifies CASRPQDRSSYEQYF.